The present entry profiles one T cell receptor (beta chain) with its context. The data derive from a study of identical twins. TCRdb recomputed calls from the 5' RACE reads with MiXCR, one row per CDR3 protein. The sample includes more than 600,000 distinct CDR3 sequences, 15% to 20% seen only once; the top ten take about 12%. In germline, CDR1 is DFQATT, CDR2 SNEGSKA (reference sequence). There are 14 residues in the CDR3. V lost 0 bases, J lost 5 bases, and 13 bases lay in between. The data also belong to a second study, concerning T cells expressing NK-cell markers.

Sequenced input: PBMCs. The rearrangement joins TRBV20-1 to TRBJ1-1; possibly TRBD1 for D (6 bases). The sequence was collected from a woman aged 18-29 years in good health. This CDR3 reads CSARESNRETEAFF. The CDR3 bases are TGCAGTGCTAGAGAATCTAACAGGGAGACTGAAGCTTTCTTT.